Listed below are T cell receptor beta chains from one sample, sequenced in a study of cytomegalovirus exposure and HLA in healthy donors. Using immunoSEQ multiplex PCR, the repertoire was profiled, and TCRdb retains in-frame clones only, with some absent. The top ten clones hold 1.1% of a sample with 150,000 to 200,000 clones, over 60% of them seen once. Material for sequencing was PBMCs. The receptors come from a woman aged 35 to 49 in good health and CMV-seronegative. Both conserved end residues are part of each CDR3. D genes are given only for firm matches. Size is omitted from some rows. Given values are once, few, many or a class for expanded clones.

D gene: -
clone size: -
V gene: TRBV5-4
J gene: TRBJ1-4
CDR3 protein: CASSLEGVNEKLFF
CDR3 DNA: TGTGCCAGCAGCTTAGAAGGGGTTAATGAAAAACTGTTTTTT

D gene: TRBD1
clone size: few
V gene: TRBV5-1
J gene: TRBJ2-5
CDR3 protein: CASSPGTGGQETQYF
CDR3 DNA: TGCGCCAGCAGCCCCGGGACAGGGGGCCAGGAGACCCAGTACTTC

D gene: -
clone size: -
V gene: TRBV5-1
J gene: TRBJ2-2
CDR3 protein: CASSLAEHRQGLFF
CDR3 DNA: TGCGCCAGCAGCTTGGCCGAGCACAGGCAAGGGCTGTTTTTT

D gene: TRBD1
clone size: few
V gene: TRBV15
J gene: TRBJ2-1
CDR3 protein: CATIRDRGYNEQFF
CDR3 DNA: TGTGCCACCATAAGGGACAGGGGCTACAATGAGCAGTTCTTC

D gene: -
clone size: -
V gene: TRBV7-2
J gene: TRBJ1-2
CDR3 protein: CASSLNPGSYGYTF
CDR3 DNA: TGTGCCAGCAGCTTAAATCCAGGCAGCTATGGCTACACCTTC

D gene: TRBD2
clone size: once
V gene: TRBV14
J gene: TRBJ2-5
CDR3 protein: CASSQGLAGGEETQYF
CDR3 DNA: TGTGCCAGCAGCCAAGGACTAGCGGGAGGTGAAGAGACCCAGTACTTC

D gene: TRBD1
clone size: -
V gene: TRBV11-3
J gene: TRBJ2-1
CDR3 protein: CASSLGQGRSYNEQFF
CDR3 DNA: TGTGCCAGCAGCTTGGGACAGGGGCGCTCCTACAATGAGCAGTTCTTC

D gene: -
clone size: -
V gene: TRBV7-6
J gene: TRBJ1-4
CDR3 protein: CASSLVSRGVPTNEKLFF
CDR3 DNA: TGTGCCAGCAGCTTAGTATCCCGGGGGGTCCCAACTAATGAAAAACTGTTTTTT

D gene: -
clone size: -
V gene: TRBV10-3
J gene: TRBJ2-3
CDR3 protein: CAISESGSADTQYF
CDR3 DNA: TGTGCCATCAGTGAATCCGGGAGTGCAGATACGCAGTATTTT

D gene: -
clone size: once
V gene: TRBV7-9
J gene: TRBJ1-1
CDR3 protein: CASTNAGGAFF
CDR3 DNA: TGTGCCAGCACTAACGCGGGGGGAGCTTTCTTT

D gene: -
clone size: -
V gene: TRBV7-7
J gene: TRBJ2-1
CDR3 protein: CASSLGSARLYNEQFF
CDR3 DNA: TGTGCTAGCAGCTTAGGGTCAGCAAGACTTTACAATGAGCAGTTCTTC

D gene: TRBD2
clone size: once
V gene: TRBV5-4
J gene: TRBJ2-7
CDR3 protein: CASREGLAGGYEQYF
CDR3 DNA: TGTGCCAGCAGGGAGGGACTAGCGGGAGGGTACGAGCAGTACTTC

D gene: TRBD1
clone size: -
V gene: TRBV5-1
J gene: TRBJ2-1
CDR3 protein: CASSFGQGVGEQFF
CDR3 DNA: TGCGCCAGCAGCTTCGGACAGGGGGTGGGGGAGCAGTTCTTC

D gene: -
clone size: -
V gene: TRBV30
J gene: TRBJ2-3
CDR3 protein: CAWMTQGNTQYF
CDR3 DNA: TGTGCCTGGATGACACAGGGTAATACGCAGTATTTT

D gene: -
clone size: -
V gene: TRBV7-9
J gene: TRBJ2-1
CDR3 protein: CASSPGTTNSYNEQFF
CDR3 DNA: TGTGCCAGCAGCCCCGGGACAACCAACTCCTACAATGAGCAGTTCTTC

D gene: TRBD1
clone size: -
V gene: TRBV6-6
J gene: TRBJ1-2
CDR3 protein: CASSYGGTGGDGYTF
CDR3 DNA: TGTGCCAGCAGTTACGGGGGGACAGGGGGCGATGGCTACACCTTC

D gene: -
clone size: -
V gene: TRBV6-1
J gene: TRBJ2-4
CDR3 protein: CASSEAGGDIQYF
CDR3 DNA: TGTGCCAGCAGTGAAGCAGGGGGGGACATTCAGTACTTC

D gene: -
clone size: -
V gene: TRBV7-2
J gene: TRBJ2-5
CDR3 protein: CASSLVSRIQETQYF
CDR3 DNA: TGTGCCAGCAGCTTAGTATCCAGAATACAAGAGACCCAGTACTTC

D gene: TRBD1
clone size: once
V gene: TRBV27
J gene: TRBJ1-5
CDR3 protein: CATRQGYNQPQHF
CDR3 DNA: TGTGCCACTAGACAGGGGTACAATCAGCCCCAGCATTTT

D gene: TRBD1
clone size: -
V gene: TRBV30
J gene: TRBJ1-1
CDR3 protein: CAWSVGTGGPGTEAFF
CDR3 DNA: TGTGCCTGGAGTGTAGGGACAGGGGGCCCGGGAACTGAAGCTTTCTTT

D gene: -
clone size: -
V gene: TRBV19
J gene: TRBJ2-3
CDR3 protein: CASSTTSLDKDTQYF
CDR3 DNA: TGTGCCAGTAGTACGACCTCCCTGGACAAAGATACGCAGTATTTT

D gene: -
clone size: once
V gene: TRBV7-2
J gene: TRBJ2-5
CDR3 protein: CASSGAGVRTETQYF
CDR3 DNA: TGTGCCAGCAGCGGGGCCGGAGTTAGAACGGAGACCCAGTACTTC

D gene: TRBD2
clone size: -
V gene: TRBV19
J gene: TRBJ2-2
CDR3 protein: CASSMGGLAGELFF
CDR3 DNA: TGTGCCAGTAGTATGGGGGGGTTGGCCGGGGAGCTGTTTTTT

D gene: TRBD2
clone size: -
V gene: TRBV30
J gene: TRBJ2-1
CDR3 protein: CAWSFASGRYNEQFF
CDR3 DNA: TGTGCCTGGAGCTTCGCTAGCGGGCGATACAATGAGCAGTTCTTC

D gene: -
clone size: -
V gene: TRBV7-2
J gene: TRBJ1-2
CDR3 protein: CASSFAGMEGYTF
CDR3 DNA: TGTGCCAGCAGCTTTGCGGGGATGGAGGGCTACACCTTC

D gene: -
clone size: -
V gene: TRBV4-2
J gene: TRBJ1-4
CDR3 protein: CASSSRGTYEKLFF
CDR3 DNA: TGTGCCAGCAGCTCTCGGGGGACTTATGAAAAACTGTTTTTT

D gene: TRBD2
clone size: -
V gene: TRBV7-7
J gene: TRBJ2-5
CDR3 protein: CASSLGLAGGIQETQYF
CDR3 DNA: TGTGCTAGCAGCTTAGGACTAGCGGGAGGTATACAAGAGACCCAGTACTTC

D gene: -
clone size: -
V gene: TRBV6-5
J gene: TRBJ2-7
CDR3 protein: CASSTGRVGPYEQYF
CDR3 DNA: TGTGCCAGCAGTACAGGGAGGGTAGGACCCTACGAGCAGTACTTC

D gene: TRBD2
clone size: once
V gene: TRBV7-3
J gene: TRBJ2-1
CDR3 protein: CASSLVTMQWFVSSGASGEQFF
CDR3 DNA: TGTGCCAGCAGCTTAGTTACGATGCAATGGTTTGTGTCTAGCGGCGCATCGGGTGAGCAGTTCTTC

D gene: TRBD1
clone size: -
V gene: TRBV7-2
J gene: TRBJ1-2
CDR3 protein: CASSRDRGLGYTF
CDR3 DNA: TGTGCCAGCAGCAGGGACAGGGGGCTAGGCTACACCTTC

D gene: TRBD1
clone size: -
V gene: TRBV11-1
J gene: TRBJ1-1
CDR3 protein: CASSLQPGGTEAFF
CDR3 DNA: TGTGCCAGCAGCTTACAGCCAGGGGGCACTGAAGCTTTCTTT

D gene: -
clone size: -
V gene: TRBV27
J gene: TRBJ2-1
CDR3 protein: CASSYRDPIGLGNEQFF
CDR3 DNA: TGTGCCAGCAGTTACAGGGACCCAATAGGCCTAGGGAATGAGCAGTTCTTC

D gene: -
clone size: -
V gene: TRBV7-2
J gene: TRBJ2-5
CDR3 protein: CASSSRTVSETQYF
CDR3 DNA: TGTGCCAGCAGCTCCCGGACAGTCTCGGAGACCCAGTACTTC

D gene: TRBD1
clone size: -
V gene: TRBV29-1
J gene: TRBJ1-2
CDR3 protein: CSAGGQGAYGYTF
CDR3 DNA: TGCAGCGCCGGAGGACAGGGGGCATATGGCTACACCTTC

D gene: -
clone size: -
V gene: TRBV13
J gene: TRBJ2-1
CDR3 protein: CASSTPSSYNEQFF
CDR3 DNA: TGTGCCAGCAGCACACCCTCCTCTTACAATGAGCAGTTCTTC

D gene: -
clone size: -
V gene: TRBV27
J gene: TRBJ1-2
CDR3 protein: CASYSPTVVSGYGYTF
CDR3 DNA: TGTGCCAGTTATAGTCCGACAGTTGTCTCCGGGTATGGCTACACCTTC

D gene: TRBD2
clone size: -
V gene: TRBV9
J gene: TRBJ2-1
CDR3 protein: CASSASGRAYNEQFF
CDR3 DNA: TGTGCCAGCAGCGCCAGCGGGAGGGCGTACAATGAGCAGTTCTTC

D gene: -
clone size: few
V gene: TRBV29-1
J gene: TRBJ2-1
CDR3 protein: CSVEEGLAEDNEQFF
CDR3 DNA: TGCAGCGTTGAAGAAGGGCTAGCAGAGGACAATGAGCAGTTCTTC

D gene: -
clone size: -
V gene: TRBV6-5
J gene: TRBJ1-5
CDR3 protein: CASSFQGSGQPQHF
CDR3 DNA: TGTGCCAGCAGTTTCCAGGGTTCAGGACAGCCCCAGCATTTT

D gene: -
clone size: few
V gene: TRBV7-9
J gene: TRBJ1-3
CDR3 protein: CASRVQGTSGNTIYF
CDR3 DNA: TGTGCCAGCAGGGTTCAGGGGACCTCTGGAAACACCATATATTTT

D gene: -
clone size: once
V gene: TRBV27
J gene: TRBJ1-2
CDR3 protein: CASRAAGRRYSGYTF
CDR3 DNA: TGTGCCAGCAGGGCTGCGGGGAGGCGCTACTCGGGCTACACCTTC

D gene: -
clone size: -
V gene: TRBV5-4
J gene: TRBJ2-4
CDR3 protein: CASSFGAVAKNIQYF
CDR3 DNA: TGTGCCAGCAGCTTTGGAGCGGTAGCCAAAAACATTCAGTACTTC

D gene: -
clone size: -
V gene: TRBV5-1
J gene: TRBJ2-7
CDR3 protein: CASSSGQNYEQYF
CDR3 DNA: TGCGCCAGCAGCTCGGGACAAAACTACGAGCAGTACTTC

D gene: -
clone size: -
V gene: TRBV15
J gene: TRBJ2-5
CDR3 protein: CATSRGEQETQYF
CDR3 DNA: TGTGCCACCAGCAGGGGAGAACAAGAGACCCAGTACTTC

D gene: -
clone size: -
V gene: TRBV27
J gene: TRBJ1-1
CDR3 protein: CASQDIAVNTEAFF
CDR3 DNA: TGTGCCAGCCAAGACATAGCGGTTAACACTGAAGCTTTCTTT

D gene: -
clone size: few
V gene: TRBV9
J gene: TRBJ1-1
CDR3 protein: CASSWGTTGTEAFF
CDR3 DNA: TGTGCCAGCAGCTGGGGGACTACTGGCACTGAAGCTTTCTTT

D gene: TRBD2
clone size: -
V gene: TRBV27
J gene: TRBJ2-7
CDR3 protein: CASSLFISGSGLSYEQYF
CDR3 DNA: TGTGCCAGCAGTTTATTTATATCGGGTAGCGGGCTTTCCTACGAGCAGTACTTC

D gene: -
clone size: -
V gene: TRBV5-5
J gene: TRBJ1-3
CDR3 protein: CASSLVGVSGSGNTIYF
CDR3 DNA: TGTGCCAGCAGCTTGGTCGGGGTCTCTGGCTCTGGAAACACCATATATTTT

D gene: TRBD2
clone size: -
V gene: TRBV5-1
J gene: TRBJ2-5
CDR3 protein: CASSSGLAGGGVETQYF
CDR3 DNA: TGCGCCAGCAGCTCGGGACTAGCGGGAGGCGGGGTGGAGACCCAGTACTTC

D gene: TRBD1
clone size: -
V gene: TRBV7-8
J gene: TRBJ1-2
CDR3 protein: CASSARQGSGYTF
CDR3 DNA: TGTGCCAGCAGCGCGCGACAGGGGTCTGGCTACACCTTC

D gene: TRBD1
clone size: -
V gene: TRBV19
J gene: TRBJ2-7
CDR3 protein: CASRETGGDEQYF
CDR3 DNA: TGTGCCAGTAGAGAGACAGGGGGCGACGAGCAGTACTTC

D gene: -
clone size: -
V gene: TRBV14
J gene: TRBJ2-1
CDR3 protein: CASSQAVGGAMAFF
CDR3 DNA: TGTGCCAGCAGCCAAGCGGTAGGGGGAGCGATGGCGTTCTTC

D gene: TRBD2
clone size: -
V gene: TRBV9
J gene: TRBJ2-2
CDR3 protein: CASSVALPSSGRWTGELFF
CDR3 DNA: TGTGCCAGCAGCGTAGCCCTACCTTCTAGCGGGAGATGGACCGGGGAGCTGTTTTTT